The next 25 T cell receptor beta chains were all read from a single sample in a study of chemoradiotherapy in HPV16-positive cancers. The table came from immunoSEQ multiplex PCR; TCRdb's copy has only in-frame clones and leaves some out. The table has fewer than 30,000 clones, 94% seen once. This specimen was acquired from a patient who underwent chemoradiotherapy. These receptors were collected from a human donor with HPV-associated anogenital cancer.

This clone was detected only a few times. The V call is TRBV18, the J call TRBJ1-1; TRBD1 aligns across 9 bases. Germline CDR1 KGHSH, CDR2 LQKENI. Trimming took 8 bases from V and 10 from J; bases not matched to a gene: 14. CDR3 length: 14 residues. Here the CDR3 DNA reads TGTGCCAGCGCGCCAGAGGGACAGGGCTCTACAGCTTTCTTT. Translating it yields CASAPEGQGSTAFF.

The chain couples TRBV6-6 to TRBJ1-5; 8 bases agree with TRBD1. CDR3 length equals 16 residues. The V segment lost 7 bases and the J segment 7 bases; nucleotides outside the gene matches: 15. Germline CDR1 and CDR2: MNHNY and SVGAGI (reference sequence). This CDR3 reads CASTDPGQGGPQPQHF. The CDR3 DNA sequence: TGTGCCAGCACCGACCCCGGACAGGGTGGTCCACAGCCCCAGCATTTT.

The rearrangement links TRBV5-5 to TRBJ1-2, with unresolved D. CDR1 and CDR2 from the germline V gene are SGHKS and YYEKEE (reference sequence). This CDR3 spans 12 amino acids. Trimming pared 4 bases from V and 4 bases from J, leaving 8 bases between. For the CDR3, the DNA is TGTGCCAGCAGCCCCGAGGCCTATGGCTACACCTTC. It yields the protein CASSPEAYGYTF. Looking up the rest from reference TRBV5-5 and TRBJ1-2 gives the full variable domain: DAGVTQSPTHLIKTRGQQVTLRCSPISGHKSVSWYQQVLGQGPQFIFQYYEKEERGRGNFPDRFSARQFPNYSSELNVNALLLGDSALYLCASSPEAYGYTFGSGTRLTVV.

The chain carries TRBV7-6 and TRBJ2-3; 7 nucleotides line up with TRBD2. With V trimmed by 0 bases and J by 0 bases, 3 bases remained unmatched. The CDR3 spans 16 residues. Germline-derived CDR1 and CDR2 are SGHVS and FNYEAQ. The CDR3 loop reads CASSLAGGISTDTQYF. In nucleotides, the CDR3 is TGTGCCAGCAGCTTAGCGGGGGGGATTAGCACAGATACGCAGTATTTT.

This chain joins TRBV5-6 and TRBJ1-1, with 9 bases identical to TRBD1. The CDR3 consists of 15 residues. The germline CDR1 and CDR2 sequences are SGHDT and YYEEEE. V lost 5 bases to trimming and J lost 0 bases; unmatched junction nucleotides: 5. The CDR3 coding sequence is TGTGCCAGCAGTTATGACAGGGGGATGAACACTGAAGCTTTCTTT. Its protein product is CASSYDRGMNTEAFF.

This clone was seen just once. The genes are TRBV29-1 and TRBJ2-5, with a tentative D call TRBD1 (5 bases). V was pared by 7 bases and J by 4 bases, with 16 bases between. The germline CDR1 and CDR2 sequences are SQVTM and ANQGSEA. CDR3 length: 13 residues. The CDR3 coding sequence is TGCAGCGGACAAGGTGGGGCCGGAGAGACCCAGTACTTC. Translating it yields CSGQGGAGETQYF.

V usage is TRBV27 and J usage is TRBJ1-2; D perhaps matches TRBD1 (5 bases). Germline V gene data show CDR1 as MNHEY and CDR2 as SMNVEV (reference sequence). The CDR3 loop spans 14 amino acids. V was trimmed by 6 bases and J by 6 bases, leaving 17 bases between them. Here the CDR3 reads CASSPRDGFDGYTF. CDR3 DNA: TGTGCCAGCAGCCCCCGGGACGGCTTTGATGGCTACACCTTC.

A single count supports this clone. V usage is TRBV2 and J usage is TRBJ2-6; 8 positions match TRBD1. The ends lost 3 bases at V and 2 bases at J; junction bases unmatched: 0. This CDR3 is built from 15 residues. Per the germline V gene, CDR1 is SNHLY and CDR2 is FYNNEI. Here the CDR3 DNA reads TGTGCCAGCAGTGAGGACAGGGCTGGGGCCAACGTCCTGACTTTC. The encoded protein is CASSEDRAGANVLTF.

This clone was recorded a few times. CDR3 nucleotides: TGCGCCAGCAGCCGGGGACTAGCTGCCGGGGAGCTGTTTTTT. This gives the protein CASSRGLAAGELFF. The V gene is TRBV5-1, the J gene TRBJ2-2, with TRBD2 identical over 9 bases. This CDR3 comprises 14 residues. Unmatched junction bases numbered 4, after V lost 4 bases and J lost 6 bases. Germline CDR1 and CDR2: SGHRS and YFSETQ.

The chain links TRBV7-8 to TRBJ2-1; 11 nucleotides match TRBD1. Trimming took 5 bases from V and 7 from J; bases not matched to a gene: 10. This CDR3 region has 16 residues. The germline V gene has CDR1 SGHVS and CDR2 FQNEAQ. This chain's CDR3 is CASSHRDRGTQNEQFF. The CDR3 DNA reads TGTGCCAGCAGCCACCGGGACAGGGGGACCCAGAATGAGCAGTTCTTC.

V usage is TRBV9 and J usage is TRBJ1-1; TRBD1 agrees at 8 bases. The length of the CDR3 is 13 residues. V lost 3 bases and J lost 5; bases outside the gene matches: 3. Germline V gene sequence: CDR1 SGDLS, CDR2 YYNGEE. CDR3 loop: CASSDRGGTEAFF. CDR3 DNA: TGTGCCAGCAGCGACAGGGGGGGGACTGAAGCTTTCTTT. Combining the CDR3 with reference TRBV9 and TRBJ1-1 gives the whole variable domain DSGVTQTPKHLITATGQRVTLRCSPRSGDLSVYWYQQSLDQGLQFLIQYYNGEERAKGNILERFSAQQFPDLHSELNLSSLELGDSALYFCASSDRGGTEAFFGQGTRLTVV.

This clone was counted once. CDR3 nucleotide sequence: TGTGCCAGCAGAGGGACAGTCTTCGACACCATATATTTT. Translated: CASRGTVFDTIYF. The V gene is TRBV7-8, the J gene TRBJ1-3; 7 bases are a match to TRBD1. CDR1 and CDR2 from the germline V gene are SGHVS and FQNEAQ. Trimming at V came to 6 bases and at J to 8 bases, leaving 7 bases not matched to a gene. This CDR3 region has 13 residues.

V is TRBV28 and J is TRBJ1-5, with D maybe TRBD1 (5 bases). Germline CDR1 is MDHEN and CDR2 is SYDVKM. V was shortened by 6 bases and J by 4 bases, with 16 bases between the two germline ends. The CDR3 consists of 15 residues. Here the CDR3 reads CASSTPQGPNQPQHF. DNA of the CDR3: TGTGCCAGCAGCACACCGCAGGGTCCTAATCAGCCCCAGCATTTT.

The gene calls are TRBV14 and TRBJ2-5; TRBD2 matches at 9 bases. Trimming removed 5 bases from V and 4 bases from J; junction bases left unmatched: 14. CDR1 is SGHDN and CDR2 is FVKESK in the germline V gene. This CDR3 is 17 amino acids long. The CDR3 DNA reads as TGTGCCAGCAGCTCCTGGCAGCGGGGGGACGGTCGAGAGACCCAGTACTTC. This sequence encodes CASSSWQRGDGRETQYF.

V and J are TRBV11-3 and TRBJ2-1, with D perhaps being TRBD1 or TRBD2 (5 bases each). V lost 5 bases and J lost 1, with 15 bases in between. Germline V gene data show CDR1 as SGHNT and CDR2 as YENEEA. There are 16 residues in the CDR3. The CDR3 DNA sequence: TGTGCCAGCAGCAAGGCCGGGACGGCATCCTACAATGAGCAGTTCTTC. Its translation: CASSKAGTASYNEQFF.

The J gene is TRBJ2-7, the V gene TRBV28; 10 positions agree with TRBD2. The germline gives CDR1 MDHEN, CDR2 SYDVKM. J lost 6 bases, V lost 7 bases, and 9 bases had no gene match. This CDR3 is 14 amino acids long. The CDR3 reads CASTQAGGPSEQYF. CDR3 DNA sequence: TGTGCCAGCACCCAAGCGGGAGGGCCATCCGAGCAGTACTTC.

The chain joins TRBV9 to TRBJ2-7; 10 nucleotides agree with TRBD2. Germline CDR1 is SGDLS and CDR2 is YYNGEE. This CDR3 contains 15 residues. V shed 3 bases, J shed 5 bases, and the junction held 8 bases outside the gene matches. The CDR3 region is CASSDSGGGGNEQYF. For the CDR3, the DNA is TGTGCCAGCAGCGACAGCGGGGGGGGAGGAAACGAGCAGTACTTC.

This rearrangement joins TRBV15 to TRBJ2-5, with D maybe TRBD1 (8 bases). The CDR3 sequence is 16 residues long. The V gene lost 2 bases and the J gene lost 7 bases, with 20 bases spanning the gap. CDR1 is LNHNV, CDR2 YYDKDF, per germline (reference sequence). CDR3 bases: TGTGCCACCAGCAGAATAGGACAGGGAGGGGACGGGACCCAGTACTTC. The encoded protein is CATSRIGQGGDGTQYF.

V gene TRBV5-6 combines with J gene TRBJ1-2; possibly TRBD1 for D (5 bases). The CDR3 totals 13 residues. Germline V lookup: CDR1 SGHDT, CDR2 YYEEEE. Trimming cost V 4 bases and J 0 bases, with 7 bases left between them. The CDR3 nucleotides are TGTGCCAGCAGCCGACAGTCTAACTATGGCTACACCTTC. This sequence encodes CASSRQSNYGYTF.

The chain uses TRBV4-2 and TRBJ1-5, with 9 bases matching TRBD1. V was pared by 0 bases and J by 7 bases, with 7 bases of the junction left unmatched. Germline V gene data show CDR1 as LGHNA and CDR2 as YNFKEQ. The CDR3 sequence is 16 residues long. The CDR3 bases are TGTGCCAGCAGCCAAGACTCGACAGGGGGTCGGCAGCCCCAGCATTTT. This encodes CASSQDSTGGRQPQHF.

The gene calls are TRBV14 and TRBJ2-1; 9 positions match TRBD1. This CDR3 has 15 amino acids. Germline V gene sequence: CDR1 SGHDN, CDR2 FVKESK. Losses at the gene ends were 3 bases for V and 9 bases for J; bases not matched to a gene: 9. The CDR3 coding sequence is TGTGCCAGCAGCCATCGGACAGGGGTGAATCGTGAGCAGTTCTTC. Translating it yields CASSHRTGVNREQFF.

The chain employs TRBV5-8 and TRBJ2-5; 9 positions agree with TRBD2. Germline assignment: CDR1 SGHTS and CDR2 YDEGEE. V shed 6 bases, J shed 2 bases, and the junction held 8 bases outside the gene matches. CDR3 length: 15 amino acids. CDR3 sequence reads: CASNLRLAGQETQYF. The DNA for the CDR3 is TGTGCCAGCAACCTTCGGCTAGCGGGACAAGAGACCCAGTACTTC.

The chain joins TRBV28 to TRBJ1-3; 10 bases are shared with TRBD1. CDR3 size: 15 residues. V trimming: 4 bases; J trimming: 6 bases; junction bases outside the gene matches: 6. Looked up from germline, CDR1 is MDHEN and CDR2 is SYDVKM. CDR3 nucleotide sequence: TGTGCCAGCAGTTCAGCCGGGACAGGGGCAAACACCATATATTTT. Translation: CASSSAGTGANTIYF.

This rearrangement joins TRBV9 to TRBJ2-7, with TRBD2 identical over 13 bases. Germline V lookup: CDR1 SGDLS, CDR2 YYNGEE. J lost 4 bases, V lost 5 bases, and 6 bases had no gene match. The CDR3 has 15 residues. The DNA for the CDR3 is TGTGCCAGCAGTCGAACTAGCGGGGGGGGATACGAGCAGTACTTC. This encodes CASSRTSGGGYEQYF.

The chain is built from TRBV19 and TRBJ1-3; a possible D gene is TRBD1 (5 bases). Trimming cost V 8 bases and J 3 bases, with 8 bases left between them. Germline V CDR1 and CDR2: LNHDA, SQIVND (reference sequence). The CDR3 is 12 amino acids. This CDR3 is CASWDVGNTIYF. The CDR3 DNA follows: TGTGCCAGTTGGGACGTTGGAAACACCATATATTTT.